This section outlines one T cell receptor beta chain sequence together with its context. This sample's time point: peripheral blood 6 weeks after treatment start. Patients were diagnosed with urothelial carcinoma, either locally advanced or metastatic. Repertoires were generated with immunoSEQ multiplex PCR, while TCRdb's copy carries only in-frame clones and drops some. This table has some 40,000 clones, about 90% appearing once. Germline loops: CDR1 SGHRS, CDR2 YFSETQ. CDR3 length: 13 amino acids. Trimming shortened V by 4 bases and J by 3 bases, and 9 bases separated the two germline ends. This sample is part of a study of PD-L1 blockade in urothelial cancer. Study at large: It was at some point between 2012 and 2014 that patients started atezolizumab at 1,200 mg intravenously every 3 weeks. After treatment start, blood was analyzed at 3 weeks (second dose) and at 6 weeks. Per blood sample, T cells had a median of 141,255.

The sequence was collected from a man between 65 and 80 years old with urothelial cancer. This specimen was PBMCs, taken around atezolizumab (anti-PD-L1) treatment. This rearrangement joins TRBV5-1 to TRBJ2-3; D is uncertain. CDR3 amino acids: CASSPGSTDTQYF. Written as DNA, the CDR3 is TGCGCCAGCAGCCCCGGGTCGACAGATACGCAGTATTTT.